Presented here are 28 T cell receptor beta chains from one specimen sequenced in a study of shared T cell receptors in the human thymus (dated by TCRdb to about 2021). Receptor libraries were prepared by the immunoSEQ multiplex PCR assay. What TCRdb holds here is the immuneACCESS table cut down to in-frame rearrangements. Part of the clones is not present; checked against another copy, under half of the missing clones reflect an unresolved V gene, and the others are unexplained. The sample contains 700,000 or so clones, approximately 83% of them found a single time. The top ten clones comprise under 0.012% of the sample. These data are also associated with another study on human thymus T cells.

The sample comprised thymocytes. Receptor source: a girl under three years old with a congenital heart defect. Donor details come from another sample of the same person, matched by shared clones.

This clone was recorded only once. The chain employs TRBV5-4 and TRBJ2-2, with D unclear. The germline CDR1 and CDR2 sequences are SGHNT and YYREEE (reference sequence). CDR3 length equals 15 residues. V lost 0 bases and J 4 bases, leaving 10 bases between the germline ends. The CDR3 protein is CASSLAGSGTGELFF. CDR3 coding DNA: TGTGCCAGCAGCTTGGCCGGGTCGGGCACCGGGGAGCTGTTTTTT.

This clone appeared a few times. V is TRBV6-5 and J is TRBJ2-7; 8 nucleotides agree with TRBD2. The V and J ends lost 4 bases and 4 bases, in that order; junction bases with no gene match: 6. The CDR3 contains 14 residues. Looked up from germline, CDR1 is MNHEY and CDR2 is SVGAGI. The CDR3: CASSSAGGEYEQYF. The CDR3 bases are TGTGCCAGCAGTTCGGCCGGGGGGGAGTACGAGCAGTACTTC.

J is TRBJ1-2 and V is TRBV19; D is possibly TRBD1 (5 bases). CDR1 and CDR2 from the germline V gene are LNHDA and SQIVND (reference sequence). V dropped 2 bases and J dropped 0 bases, with 10 bases sitting between them. The CDR3 totals 15 residues. CDR3 sequence: CASSISQGSNYGYTF. The CDR3 region has the DNA TGTGCCAGTAGTATATCGCAGGGTTCTAACTATGGCTACACCTTC. The full variable domain, completed using reference TRBV19 and TRBJ1-2, is DGGITQSPKYLFRKEGQNVTLSCEQNLNHDAMYWYRQDPGQGLRLIYYSQIVNDFQKGDIAEGYSVSREKKESFPLTVTSAQKNPTAFYLCASSISQGSNYGYTFGSGTRLTVV.

The chain links TRBV19 to TRBJ2-7; TRBD1 might be the D (7 bases). V lost 6 bases to trimming and J lost 0 bases, with 18 bases between them. Looked up from germline, CDR1 is LNHDA and CDR2 is SQIVND (reference sequence). CDR3 length equals 16 residues. The CDR3 region is CASRVRGRDHSYEQYF. The CDR3 bases are TGTGCCAGTAGGGTTAGGGGGCGGGATCACTCCTACGAGCAGTACTTC.

This chain joins TRBV5-8 and TRBJ2-4; possibly TRBD1 for D (5 bases). Per germline, CDR1 SGHTS and CDR2 YDEGEE. CDR3 length equals 19 residues. Trimming removed 0 bases at V and 0 bases at J, with 19 bases between. The CDR3 reads CASSLGGRLKPQAKNIQYF. The CDR3 nucleotides read TGTGCCAGCAGCTTGGGGGGCAGGCTTAAACCCCAAGCCAAAAACATTCAGTACTTC.

This chain connects TRBV19 to TRBJ2-6, with a tentative D call TRBD1 (6 bases). The germline V gene has CDR1 LNHDA and CDR2 SQIVND (reference sequence). CDR3 length: 22 residues. V dropped 2 bases and J dropped 0 bases, with 26 bases sitting between them. The CDR3 region is CASSIFGRAGDCFSSGANVLTF. The CDR3 nucleotides are TGTGCCAGTAGTATATTTGGTCGTGCAGGGGATTGTTTTAGCTCTGGGGCCAACGTCCTGACTTTC.

This chain's CDR3 is CASSLQITEAFF. DNA of the CDR3: TGTGCCAGCAGTCTCCAGATAACTGAAGCTTTCTTT. The chain combines TRBV28 with TRBJ1-1; D gene uncertain. This CDR3 contains 12 residues. The V and J ends lost 5 bases and 5 bases respectively, with 9 bases between them. Germline V gene data show CDR1 as MDHEN and CDR2 as SYDVKM.

This sequence joins TRBV28 and TRBJ1-6; a possible D gene is TRBD1 (5 bases). CDR3 size: 13 residues. From germline, CDR1 is MDHEN and CDR2 SYDVKM. V was clipped by 5 bases and J by 9 bases, with 11 bases between them. In DNA form, the CDR3 reads TGTGCCAGCAGTGAAGGGGTTGTTTCACCCCTCCACTTT. Translated, it gives CASSEGVVSPLHF.

In its sample, this clone was seen once. The chain recombines TRBV28 with TRBJ2-5; TRBD2 agrees at 11 bases. CDR3 length: 18 residues. Germline V lookup: CDR1 MDHEN, CDR2 SYDVKM. With 0 bases clipped from V and 3 bases from J, the junction kept 9 bases outside the gene matches. As DNA, the CDR3 is TGTGCCAGCAGTTTATGCAGGAGTGAGACTAGCGGGGAAGAGACCCAGTACTTC. The encoded protein is CASSLCRSETSGEETQYF.

The chain links TRBV4-1 to TRBJ1-4; D remains unclear. There are 15 residues in the CDR3. V shed 4 bases and J shed 8 bases, with 17 bases lying between them. CDR1 is MGHRA and CDR2 is YSYEKL in the germline V gene. The CDR3 sequence is CASSPFPGIDEKLFF. The CDR3 nucleotides are TGCGCCAGCAGCCCGTTCCCGGGGATCGACGAAAAACTGTTTTTT.

This sequence joins TRBV5-1 and TRBJ1-1; 8 bases are a match to TRBD1. V was pared by 4 bases and J by 3 bases, with 5 bases of the junction left unmatched. The CDR3 extends over 14 amino acids. CDR1 and CDR2 from the germline V gene are SGHRS and YFSETQ. The CDR3 sequence: CASSKDRGYTEAFF. The CDR3 DNA is TGCGCCAGCAGCAAAGACAGGGGTTACACTGAAGCTTTCTTT.

The chain uses TRBV5-1 and TRBJ1-2; no reliable D call. The CDR3 covers 13 residues. Germline lookup yields CDR1 SGHRS and CDR2 YFSETQ. Trimming removed 0 bases from V and 4 bases from J, with 7 bases in between. The CDR3 region is CASSLASGYGYTF. In DNA, the CDR3 is TGCGCCAGCAGCTTGGCCTCGGGCTATGGCTACACCTTC.

The V gene is TRBV6-5, the J gene TRBJ1-6; D gene unclear. The CDR3 totals 15 residues. Germline CDR1 is MNHEY and CDR2 is SVGAGI. V was cut by 4 bases and J by 9 bases, with 16 bases left in between. CDR3 loop: CASSSSAVTCSPLHF. The DNA for the CDR3 is TGTGCCAGCAGTTCCTCCGCCGTTACTTGTTCACCCCTCCACTTT.

The chain combines TRBV7-9 with TRBJ1-3, with a tentative D call TRBD1 (5 bases). V lost 4 bases, J lost 8 bases, and 18 bases lay in between. Germline-derived CDR1 and CDR2 are SEHNR and FQNEAQ (reference sequence). The CDR3 loop spans 15 amino acids. The CDR3 DNA follows: TGTGCCAGCAGCTCGAGGGACTTTTTGTCTCACACCATATATTTT. Translating gives CASSSRDFLSHTIYF.

The chain uses TRBV5-5 and TRBJ1-1; TRBD1 matches 10 bases. J was trimmed by 5 bases and V by 6 bases; bases with no gene match: 7. The CDR3 has 14 amino acids. Germline lookup yields CDR1 SGHKS and CDR2 YYEKEE (reference sequence). CDR3 sequence: CASTARDRGTEAFF. Here the CDR3 DNA reads TGTGCCAGCACCGCCCGGGACAGGGGAACTGAAGCTTTCTTT.

The chain couples TRBV28 to TRBJ1-5; D gene uncertain. The CDR3 is 14 residues long. V was pared by 6 bases and J by 0 bases, with 9 bases between. Germline V gives CDR1 MDHEN, CDR2 SYDVKM. CDR3 bases: TGTGCCAGCAGGGTACAGTATAGCAATCAGCCCCAGCATTTT. It yields the protein CASRVQYSNQPQHF.

The chain employs TRBV25-1 and TRBJ2-5; TRBD1 matches at 7 bases. There are 15 residues in the CDR3. Trimming at V came to 4 bases and at J to 2 bases, leaving 7 bases not matched to a gene. Germline CDR1 reads MGHDK; CDR2 reads SYGVNS. CDR3 nucleotides: TGTGCCAGCAGTGGTTACTCGGGACAGCAAGAGACCCAGTACTTC. It specifies CASSGYSGQQETQYF.

This clone came up a few times. The V and J genes are TRBV13 and TRBJ2-6; a weak D match, TRBD2 (7 bases). Trimming stripped 1 base from V and 0 bases from J, with 16 bases between. There are 19 residues in the CDR3. Germline CDR1 and CDR2: PRHDT and FYEKMQ (reference sequence). The chain's CDR3 is CASSLVNRGASSGANVLTF. Here the CDR3 DNA reads TGTGCCAGCAGCTTAGTGAATCGGGGGGCGTCCTCTGGGGCCAACGTCCTGACTTTC.

The J gene is TRBJ1-6, the V gene TRBV4-2; 7 bases line up with TRBD1. Trimming cost V 4 bases and J 6 bases; bases outside gene matches: 24. The CDR3 contains 21 residues. The germline CDR1 and CDR2 sequences are LGHNA and YNFKEQ. The CDR3, as DNA: TGTGCCAGCAGCCTATTTGGAGGGGGCCGACTTTGGCCGCGTACTAATTCACCCCTCCACTTT. This translates into CASSLFGGGRLWPRTNSPLHF.

This clone was recorded a few times. This chain joins TRBV7-8 and TRBJ1-1; D remains ambiguous. There are 16 residues in the CDR3. Between the trimmed V and J ends, which lost 2 bases and 0 bases, there was a span of 13 bases. Germline CDR1 and CDR2: SGHVS and FQNEAQ. CDR3 sequence: CASSLSAVKMNTEAFF. As DNA, the CDR3 is TGTGCCAGCAGCTTAAGTGCGGTGAAGATGAACACTGAAGCTTTCTTT.

Note on this clone: The germline gene is not matched at one end of the junction; a read error may be the cause. V gene TRBV7-7 combines with J gene TRBJ1-4; 10 bases map to TRBD1. The CDR3 runs to 17 residues. Germline values: CDR1 SSHAT, CDR2 FNYEAQ (reference sequence). The CDR3 protein is CASSLSRRGTGDEKLFF. CDR3 bases: TGTGCTAGCAGCTTGTCTAGACGCGGGACAGGGGATGAAAAACTGTTTTTT.

The V call is TRBV9, the J call TRBJ1-2; D not certain. Germline CDR1 and CDR2: SGDLS and YYNGEE. There are 13 residues in the CDR3. V gave up 0 bases and J gave up 1 base, with 4 bases separating them. The CDR3 DNA follows: TGTGCCAGCAGCGTAGCCAGTAACTATGGCTACACCTTC. This translates into CASSVASNYGYTF.

The chain links TRBV30 to TRBJ2-1; tentative D call: TRBD2 (7 bases). This CDR3 has 15 residues. Germline V gene lookup returns CDR1 GTSNPN and CDR2 SVGIG (reference sequence). The V and J ends lost 3 bases and 4 bases respectively, with 16 bases between them. The CDR3 reads CAWRTGGWAYNEQFF. The CDR3 nucleotides read TGTGCCTGGAGAACGGGGGGCTGGGCTTACAATGAGCAGTTCTTC.

CDR3 nucleotide sequence: TGTGCCAGCAGTGAAATTCCTAATAACTATGGCTACACCTTC. It codes for CASSEIPNNYGYTF. The J gene is TRBJ1-2, the V gene TRBV2, with unresolved D. The ends were cut back, 2 bases at V and 1 base at J, with 8 bases in the middle. Germline V gene sequence: CDR1 SNHLY, CDR2 FYNNEI. This CDR3 has 14 residues.

V gene TRBV6-5 combines with J gene TRBJ1-5; 8 bases map to TRBD1. V shed 5 bases and J 6 bases; nucleotides not matched to a gene: 6. CDR3 size: 14 residues. Germline loops: CDR1 MNHEY, CDR2 SVGAGI. The chain's CDR3 is CASSPQGEVQPQHF. CDR3 DNA sequence: TGTGCCAGCAGTCCACAGGGGGAGGTTCAGCCCCAGCATTTT.

CDR3 DNA: TGTGCCAGCAGCTTAGTTGTCTGGAGGCAAACCCAAGAGACCCAGTACTTC. This translates into CASSLVVWRQTQETQYF. The chain uses TRBV7-8 and TRBJ2-5; possible D gene TRBD2, 5 bases. With 1 base removed from V and 1 base from J, the gap between germline ends came to 16 bases. The germline gives CDR1 SGHVS, CDR2 FQNEAQ. This CDR3 comprises 17 residues.

The J gene is TRBJ2-1, the V gene TRBV10-3; 15 bases are shared with TRBD2. This CDR3 region has 18 residues. Trimming removed 10 bases from V and 4 bases from J; junction bases left unmatched: 14. Germline CDR1 ENHRY, CDR2 SYGVKD. The CDR3 coding sequence is TGTGCCACTTCCCTTGGACTAGCGGGGGGGCCGGGATACAATGAGCAGTTCTTC. The encoded protein is CATSLGLAGGPGYNEQFF.

This rearrangement joins TRBV7-6 to TRBJ1-2; D uncertain. V was pared by 1 base and J by 3 bases, with 6 bases between. From germline, CDR1 is SGHVS and CDR2 FNYEAQ. This CDR3 is built from 13 residues. The CDR3 region is CASSLGQYYGYTF. The CDR3 DNA reads as TGTGCCAGCAGCTTAGGGCAGTACTATGGCTACACCTTC.